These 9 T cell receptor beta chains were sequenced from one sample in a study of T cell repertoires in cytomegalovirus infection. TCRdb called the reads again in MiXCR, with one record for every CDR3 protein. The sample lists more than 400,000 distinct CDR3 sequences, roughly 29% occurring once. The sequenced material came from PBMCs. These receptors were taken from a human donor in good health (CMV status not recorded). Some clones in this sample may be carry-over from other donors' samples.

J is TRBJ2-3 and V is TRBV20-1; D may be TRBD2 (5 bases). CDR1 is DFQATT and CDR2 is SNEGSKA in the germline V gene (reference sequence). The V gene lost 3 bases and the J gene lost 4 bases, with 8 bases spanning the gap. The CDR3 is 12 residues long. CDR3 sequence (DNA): TGCAGTGCTAGGGAACTAGCAGATACGCAGTATTTT. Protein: CSARELADTQYF.

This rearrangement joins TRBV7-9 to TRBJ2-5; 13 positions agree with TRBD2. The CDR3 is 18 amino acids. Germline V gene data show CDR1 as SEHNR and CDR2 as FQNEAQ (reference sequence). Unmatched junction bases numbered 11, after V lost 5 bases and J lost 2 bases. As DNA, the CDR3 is TGTGCCAGCAGCCGAACTAGCGGGAGGGCTCGGCATCAAGAGACCCAGTACTTC. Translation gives CASSRTSGRARHQETQYF.

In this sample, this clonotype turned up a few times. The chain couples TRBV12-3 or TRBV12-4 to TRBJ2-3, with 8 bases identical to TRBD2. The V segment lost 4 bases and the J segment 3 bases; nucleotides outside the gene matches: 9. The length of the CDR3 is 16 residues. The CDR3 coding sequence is TGTGCCAGCAGTTATCCTTTTGAGCGGGAGACAGATACGCAGTATTTT. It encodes CASSYPFERETDTQYF.

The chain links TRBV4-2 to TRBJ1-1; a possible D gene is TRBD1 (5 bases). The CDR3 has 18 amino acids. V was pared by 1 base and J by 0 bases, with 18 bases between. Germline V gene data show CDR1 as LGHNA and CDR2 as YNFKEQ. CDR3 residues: CASSQVTRDRNMNTEAFF. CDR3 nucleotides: TGTGCCAGCAGCCAAGTTACGCGGGACCGCAATATGAACACTGAAGCTTTCTTT.

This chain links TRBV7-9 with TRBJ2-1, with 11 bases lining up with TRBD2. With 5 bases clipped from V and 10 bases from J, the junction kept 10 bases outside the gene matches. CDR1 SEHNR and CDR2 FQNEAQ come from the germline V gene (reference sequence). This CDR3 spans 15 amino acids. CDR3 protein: CASSDTSGRTEEQFF. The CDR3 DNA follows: TGTGCCAGCAGCGACACTAGCGGGAGAACGGAGGAGCAGTTCTTC.

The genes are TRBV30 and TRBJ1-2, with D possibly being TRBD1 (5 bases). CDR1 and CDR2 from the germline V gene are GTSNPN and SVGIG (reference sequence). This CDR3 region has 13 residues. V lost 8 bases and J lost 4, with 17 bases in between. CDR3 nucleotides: TGTGCCCGCCTGGATCTGGGACCCTATGGCTACACCTTC. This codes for CARLDLGPYGYTF.

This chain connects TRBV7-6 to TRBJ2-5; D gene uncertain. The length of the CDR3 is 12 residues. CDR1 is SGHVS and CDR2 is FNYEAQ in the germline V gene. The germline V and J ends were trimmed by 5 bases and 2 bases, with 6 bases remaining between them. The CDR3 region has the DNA TGTGCCAGCAGCAAGATACAAGAGACCCAGTACTTC. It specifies CASSKIQETQYF.

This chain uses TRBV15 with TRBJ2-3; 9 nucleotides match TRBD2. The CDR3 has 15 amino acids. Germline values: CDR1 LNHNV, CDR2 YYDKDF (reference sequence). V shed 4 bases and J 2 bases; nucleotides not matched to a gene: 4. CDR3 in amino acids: CATSTTSGDTDTQYF. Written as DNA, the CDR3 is TGTGCCACCAGCACGACTAGCGGAGACACAGATACGCAGTATTTT.

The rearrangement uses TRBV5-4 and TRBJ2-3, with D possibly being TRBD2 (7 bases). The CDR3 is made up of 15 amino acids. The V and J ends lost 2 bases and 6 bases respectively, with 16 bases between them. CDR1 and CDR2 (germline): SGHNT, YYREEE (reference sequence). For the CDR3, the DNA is TGTGCCAGCAGCTTCGGTCCGGGGGGCGCGGATACGCAGTATTTT. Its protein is CASSFGPGGADTQYF.